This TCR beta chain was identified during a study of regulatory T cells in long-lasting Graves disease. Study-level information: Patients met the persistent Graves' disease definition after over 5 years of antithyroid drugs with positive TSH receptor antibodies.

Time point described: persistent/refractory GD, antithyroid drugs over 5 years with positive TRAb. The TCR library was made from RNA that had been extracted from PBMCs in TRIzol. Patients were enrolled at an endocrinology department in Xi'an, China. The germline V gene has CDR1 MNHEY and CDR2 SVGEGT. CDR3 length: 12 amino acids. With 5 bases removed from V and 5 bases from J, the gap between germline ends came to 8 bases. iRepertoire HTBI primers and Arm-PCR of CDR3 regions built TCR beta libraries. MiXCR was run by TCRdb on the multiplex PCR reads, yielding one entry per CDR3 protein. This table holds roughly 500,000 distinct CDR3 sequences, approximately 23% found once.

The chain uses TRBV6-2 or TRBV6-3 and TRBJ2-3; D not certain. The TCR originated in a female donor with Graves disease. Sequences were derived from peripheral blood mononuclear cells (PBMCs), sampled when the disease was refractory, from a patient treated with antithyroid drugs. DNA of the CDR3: TGTGCCAGCAGTACTACTCAAGATACGCAGTATTTT. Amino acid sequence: CASSTTQDTQYF.